This T cell receptor (beta chain) stems from a study of blood T cell repertoires in COVID-19. Study-wide context: From the United States, Italy and Spain came samples of acute and convalescent COVID-19. T cells, B-cell-depleted T cells, or PBMCs provided the cDNA or gDNA that served as material.

In the original processing: Reference gene primers were amplified, and this amplification served to estimate nucleated cell counts. TCRdb's table, derived via immunoSEQ multiplex PCR, lists solely in-frame clones and lacks some. The V and J calls and the clone size are those of that table, but D and trimming were determined from the DNA. The table includes around 300,000 clones, over 75% detected once. Trimming removed 7 bases at V and 0 bases at J, with 6 bases between. The CDR3 runs to 13 residues. Germline CDR1 and CDR2: SEHNR and FQNEAQ (reference sequence). The sample consisted of peripheral blood. The source is a human donor in a cohort sampled during active COVID-19. This chain links TRBV7-9 with TRBJ1-4; D is unclear. The CDR3 DNA reads TGTGCCAGCATTGGAGCAACTAATGAAAAACTGTTTTTT. Residues: CASIGATNEKLFF.